This T cell receptor beta chain emerged from a study of T cells in Graves' hyperthyroidism and ophthalmopathy. It was RNA transcripts that yielded the amplified TCR beta CDR3 regions. Researchers ran a first-round RT-PCR on the TCR CDR3 using the HTBI primer set. In TCRdb, the multiplex PCR reads were re-called with MiXCR into one record per CDR3 protein. The table shows around 480,000 distinct CDR3 sequences, with 13% to 15% occurring only once. The CDR3 sequence is 12 residues long. Germline-derived CDR1 and CDR2 are SGDLS and YYNGEE. Trimming shortened V by 1 base and J by 7 bases, and 8 bases separated the two germline ends. There are many counts of this clonotype.

The chain recombines TRBV9 with TRBJ1-2, with D uncertain. Material for sequencing was blood. The clonotype originates from a woman younger than 35 with Graves' hyperthyroidism. This chain's CDR3 is CASSVMPGGYTF. DNA of the CDR3: TGTGCCAGCAGCGTAATGCCAGGTGGCTACACCTTC.